Following are 27 T cell receptor beta chains from one sample sequenced in a study of cytomegalovirus exposure and HLA in healthy donors (dated by TCRdb to the late 2010s). Libraries were constructed by the immunoSEQ multiplex PCR assay. For the multiplex PCR, a mixture combining 60 forward primers for TCR Vbeta segments and 13 reverse primers for TCR Jbeta segments was used. The clones in this table, taken by TCRdb from immuneACCESS, are in-frame only. Not every clone is retained; where verified, under half of the shortfall comes from an unresolved V gene, and the cause of the rest is unknown. A total of 150,000 to 200,000 clones appear in this sample, around 83% of them only once. The ten largest make up about 1% of the sample. Sequencing was carried out using PBMCs. The receptors originated from a middle-aged woman in good health and CMV-seronegative.

This clone turned up a few times. This chain joins TRBV7-9 and TRBJ2-1, with TRBD2 matching 7 bases. CDR3 length: 12 residues. Germline loops: CDR1 SEHNR, CDR2 FQNEAQ (reference sequence). The CDR3 DNA reads TGTTCCCTCGGGGGGAGAGGCAATGAGCAGTTCTTC. Protein: CSLGGRGNEQFF. The full variable domain, in which reference TRBV7-9 and TRBJ2-1 provide the parts outside the CDR3, is DTGVSQNPRHKITKRGQNVTFRCDPISEHNRLYWYRQTLGQGPEFLTYFQNEAQLEKSRLLSDRFSAERPKGSFSTLEIQRTEQGDSAMYLCSLGGRGNEQFFGPGTRLTVL.

This clone appeared a single time. The V gene is TRBV5-4, the J gene TRBJ2-2, with TRBD2 matching over 9 bases. The CDR3 runs to 16 residues. Per the germline V gene, CDR1 is SGHNT and CDR2 is YYREEE (reference sequence). V was pared by 4 bases and J by 5 bases, with 9 bases of the junction left unmatched. This CDR3 is CASSGIAGAGTGELFF. CDR3 nucleotide sequence: TGTGCCAGCAGCGGCATAGCGGGAGCAGGGACCGGGGAGCTGTTTTTT.

As regards this clone: Its ends do not fully match the called genes, so a read error is possible. V is TRBV7-9 and J is TRBJ2-7; 7 nucleotides line up with TRBD1. This CDR3 has 15 amino acids. CDR1 and CDR2 (germline): SEHNR, FQNEAQ (reference sequence). The CDR3 spells CSSTRSGTVDGGQYF. CDR3 sequence (DNA): TGTTCCAGCACCCGCTCCGGGACAGTCGACGGAGGGCAGTACTTC. The full variable domain, completed using reference TRBV7-9 and TRBJ2-7, is DTGVSQNPRHKITKRGQNVTFRCDPISEHNRLYWYRQTLGQGPEFLTYFQNEAQLEKSRLLSDRFSAERPKGSFSTLEIQRTEQGDSAMYLCSSTRSGTVDGGQYFGPGTRLTVT.

The chain is built from TRBV9 and TRBJ1-1, with 11 bases matching TRBD1. This CDR3 has 18 amino acids. V was clipped by 0 bases and J by 6 bases; unmatched bases: 13. Looked up from germline, CDR1 is SGDLS and CDR2 is YYNGEE. CDR3 residues: CASSVANRPGQGEAEAFF. The CDR3 nucleotides read TGTGCCAGCAGCGTAGCTAACCGCCCGGGACAGGGGGAGGCTGAAGCTTTCTTT.

This clone was counted only a few times. This sequence joins TRBV7-9 and TRBJ1-4; no clear D. CDR1 is SEHNR and CDR2 is FQNEAQ in the germline V gene (reference sequence). Trimming shortened V by 3 bases and J by 10 bases, and 12 bases separated the two germline ends. The CDR3 runs 13 residues. The CDR3 is CASSFSERGKLFF. Written as DNA, the CDR3 is TGTGCCAGCAGCTTCTCCGAACGGGGAAAACTGTTTTTT.

This clone was seen a handful of times. The chain couples TRBV4-3 to TRBJ2-1; 7 bases are a match to TRBD2. Trimming cost V 2 bases and J 5 bases; bases outside gene matches: 6. The CDR3 loop spans 15 amino acids. CDR1 LGHNA and CDR2 YSLEER come from the germline V gene. CDR3 in DNA: TGCGCCAGCAGCCAATCTGTGGCGGGAGACAATGAGCAGTTCTTC. It encodes CASSQSVAGDNEQFF.

Here the CDR3 reads CASSEQNNYNSPLHF. Here the CDR3 DNA reads TGTGCCAGCAGTGAACAGAACAACTATAATTCACCCCTCCACTTT. The rearrangement uses TRBV6-1 and TRBJ1-6; unclear D gene. Germline CDR1 is MNHNS and CDR2 is SASEGT. Trimming took 2 bases from V and 3 from J, leaving 8 bases between them. The CDR3 runs to 15 residues.

The chain combines TRBV5-1 with TRBJ1-5, with a possible D match to TRBD1 (6 bases). V was trimmed by 2 bases and J by 4 bases, leaving 7 bases between them. Germline V gene lookup returns CDR1 SGHRS and CDR2 YFSETQ. The CDR3 runs 13 residues. CDR3 nucleotides: TGCGCCAGCAGCTTAACAGGGAATCAGCCCCAGCATTTT. Protein: CASSLTGNQPQHF.

The chain couples TRBV6-5 to TRBJ1-5, with 8 bases aligning to TRBD1. The ends lost 5 bases at V and 6 bases at J; junction bases unmatched: 9. From germline, CDR1 is MNHEY and CDR2 SVGAGI. The CDR3 extends over 15 amino acids. CDR3 DNA sequence: TGTGCCAGCAGTGGAGTAGGACAGGGAACTCAGCCCCAGCATTTT. Translated, it gives CASSGVGQGTQPQHF.

The genes are TRBV5-1 and TRBJ1-2; 7 bases match TRBD1. V lost 3 bases and J lost 0; bases outside the gene matches: 11. Germline CDR1 is SGHRS and CDR2 is YFSETQ. The CDR3 runs to 17 residues. The CDR3 here is CASSSGRGGASNYGYTF. As DNA, the CDR3 is TGCGCCAGCAGCTCCGGACGAGGGGGCGCTTCTAACTATGGCTACACCTTC.

The chain carries TRBV5-1 and TRBJ1-3; 9 bases map to TRBD1. Looked up from germline, CDR1 is SGHRS and CDR2 is YFSETQ. After removal of 4 bases from V and 3 bases from J, the junction contained 8 bases not matched to a gene. The CDR3 spans 16 residues. CDR3 nucleotides: TGCGCCAGCAGCCCCCGGACAGGGGTCTATGGAAACACCATATATTTT. This sequence encodes CASSPRTGVYGNTIYF.

This clone has just a few counts. The chain carries TRBV19 and TRBJ2-3; unclear D gene. Germline values: CDR1 LNHDA, CDR2 SQIVND (reference sequence). V gave up 3 bases and J gave up 2 bases, with 12 bases separating them. This CDR3 has 15 residues. The DNA for the CDR3 is TGTGCCAGTAGTATTATTAGAACTTCCACAGATACGCAGTATTTT. The encoded protein is CASSIIRTSTDTQYF.

V and J are TRBV10-3 and TRBJ2-1; 9 bases agree with TRBD1. Germline values: CDR1 ENHRY, CDR2 SYGVKD. J lost 6 bases, V lost 6 bases, and 6 bases had no gene match. The CDR3 loop spans 14 amino acids. The CDR3 DNA reads as TGTGCCATCAGGGCCGGACAGGGGTTCAATGAGCAGTTCTTC. It yields the protein CAIRAGQGFNEQFF.

J is TRBJ2-7 and V is TRBV5-6; D may be TRBD2 (5 bases). V lost 0 bases to trimming and J lost 5 bases, with 15 bases between them. The CDR3 runs 15 residues. From germline, CDR1 is SGHDT and CDR2 YYEEEE. CDR3 amino acids: CASSLVSSLPHEQYV. The CDR3 coding sequence is TGTGCCAGCAGCTTGGTGTCTAGCCTCCCCCACGAGCAGTACGTC.

The gene calls are TRBV5-1 and TRBJ2-1, with a possible D match to TRBD1 (5 bases). CDR3 length: 14 amino acids. Trimming stripped 0 bases from V and 10 bases from J, with 14 bases between. In germline, CDR1 is SGHRS, CDR2 YFSETQ. The CDR3 DNA reads as TGCGCCAGCAGCTTGGCCCCTGGACAAGGCGAGCAGTTCTTC. This translates into CASSLAPGQGEQFF.

The gene calls are TRBV19 and TRBJ1-4, with 7 bases lining up with TRBD1. Losses at the gene ends were 6 bases for V and 3 bases for J; bases not matched to a gene: 4. Looked up from germline, CDR1 is LNHDA and CDR2 is SQIVND (reference sequence). CDR3 length: 14 amino acids. The CDR3, as DNA: TGTGCCAGTAGCAGACAGGGCTCTAATGAAAAACTGTTTTTT. Translating gives CASSRQGSNEKLFF.

This chain connects TRBV4-3 to TRBJ2-3, with a weak D call TRBD2 (5 bases). The CDR3 covers 16 residues. CDR1 is LGHNA, CDR2 YSLEER, per germline. V lost 0 bases and J lost 2, with 12 bases in between. The CDR3 here is CASSQDTGGLTDTQYF. Here the CDR3 DNA reads TGCGCCAGCAGCCAAGATACTGGAGGCCTCACAGATACGCAGTATTTT.

This chain connects TRBV6-1 to TRBJ1-1, with TRBD1 as a possible D gene (6 bases). Germline lookup yields CDR1 MNHNS and CDR2 SASEGT. The CDR3 loop spans 14 amino acids. V was clipped by 4 bases and J by 0 bases, with 9 bases between them. The DNA for the CDR3 is TGTGCCAGCAGTGTTTCAGGGGTGAACACTGAAGCTTTCTTT. This codes for CASSVSGVNTEAFF.

The V gene is TRBV7-2, the J gene TRBJ1-5, with a weak D call TRBD1 (5 bases). Deletions cut 1 base from V and 7 bases from J, with 11 bases between. Germline CDR1 SGHTA, CDR2 FQGNSA. The CDR3 loop spans 14 amino acids. CDR3 loop: CASSLGPGGQPQHF. In DNA, the CDR3 is TGTGCCAGCAGCTTAGGCCCCGGGGGGCAGCCCCAGCATTTT.

Here the CDR3 DNA reads TGCAGCGTTGATAGCGACGGGGCCAACGTCCTGACTTTC. Translation: CSVDSDGANVLTF. The chain recombines TRBV29-1 with TRBJ2-6; D possibly corresponds to TRBD2 (5 bases). CDR3 length: 13 residues. V was shortened by 3 bases and J by 4 bases, with 7 bases between the two germline ends. Germline CDR1 reads SQVTM; CDR2 reads ANQGSEA.

The V gene is TRBV6-1, the J gene TRBJ1-3; 8 bases agree with TRBD1. The V and J ends lost 5 bases and 8 bases, in that order; junction bases with no gene match: 8. Germline lookup yields CDR1 MNHNS and CDR2 SASEGT. CDR3 length: 14 residues. CDR3 in DNA: TGTGCCAGCAGTCGGGACAGGAGGTCGGACACCATATATTTT. Protein product: CASSRDRRSDTIYF.

The gene calls are TRBV9 and TRBJ1-1; D unresolved. Looked up from germline, CDR1 is SGDLS and CDR2 is YYNGEE. The CDR3 runs 13 residues. Between the trimmed V and J ends, which lost 0 bases and 4 bases, there was a span of 7 bases. CDR3 coding DNA: TGTGCCAGCAGCGTAGGAGGGAGCACTGAAGCTTTCTTT. Protein product: CASSVGGSTEAFF.

The chain recombines TRBV15 with TRBJ1-2; D remains ambiguous. The germline V gene has CDR1 LNHNV and CDR2 YYDKDF (reference sequence). The CDR3 is made up of 16 amino acids. V lost 0 bases, J lost 5 bases, and 16 bases lay in between. CDR3 sequence reads: CATSRDLTGVGYGYTF. The CDR3 nucleotides are TGTGCCACCAGCAGAGATCTGACGGGTGTAGGTTATGGCTACACCTTC.

This clone was counted only a few times. The chain links TRBV2 to TRBJ2-2; 9 bases are shared with TRBD2. The CDR3 is made up of 15 amino acids. Germline V lookup: CDR1 SNHLY, CDR2 FYNNEI. J was trimmed by 4 bases and V by 4 bases; bases with no gene match: 4. In DNA, the CDR3 is TGTGCCAGCAGTGTAGCGGGAGACGTCACCGGGGAGCTGTTTTTT. Amino acids: CASSVAGDVTGELFF.

The chain links TRBV4-3 to TRBJ1-2, with a possible D match to TRBD1 (6 bases). The CDR3 runs 16 residues. The germline CDR1 and CDR2 sequences are LGHNA and YSLEER. Trimming stripped 1 base from V and 8 bases from J, with 20 bases between. CDR3 loop: CASSQARTALIEGYTF. CDR3 nucleotides: TGCGCCAGCAGCCAAGCCAGGACAGCCCTAATCGAGGGCTACACCTTC.

The chain has TRBV11-3 and TRBJ2-1; D unclear. This CDR3 is built from 15 residues. The ends were cut back, 5 bases at V and 8 bases at J, with 19 bases in the middle. Germline CDR1 and CDR2: SGHNT and YENEEA. The DNA for the CDR3 is TGTGCCAGCAGCCCCATTGCGACTGAGAACCATGAGCAGTTCTTC. Protein sequence: CASSPIATENHEQFF. The full variable domain, in which reference TRBV11-3 and TRBJ2-1 provide the parts outside the CDR3, is EAGVVQSPRYKIIEKKQPVAFWCNPISGHNTLYWYLQNLGQGPELLIRYENEEAVDDSQLPKDRFSAERLKGVDSTLKIQPAELGDSAVYLCASSPIATENHEQFFGPGTRLTVL.

The chain employs TRBV6-1 and TRBJ1-2, with 11 bases aligning to TRBD1. CDR1 is MNHNS and CDR2 is SASEGT in the germline V gene. CDR3 length equals 14 residues. After removal of 5 bases from V and 8 bases from J, the junction contained 7 bases not matched to a gene. The DNA of the CDR3 is TGTGCCAGCAGTTCCGGACAGGGGGCGCGGGGCTACACCTTC. Translating it yields CASSSGQGARGYTF.